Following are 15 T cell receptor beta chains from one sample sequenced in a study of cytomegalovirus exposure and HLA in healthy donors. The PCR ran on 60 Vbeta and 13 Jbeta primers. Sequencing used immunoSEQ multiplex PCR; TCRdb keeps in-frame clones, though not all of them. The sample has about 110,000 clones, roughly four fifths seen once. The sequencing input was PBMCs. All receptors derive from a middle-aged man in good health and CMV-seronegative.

The DNA for the CDR3 is TGCGCCAGCAGCCCCCCGCTGGGACAGGGTGGTAGAGAGACCCAGTACTTC. It translates to CASSPPLGQGGRETQYF. The V call is TRBV5-1, the J call TRBJ2-5; 9 bases line up with TRBD1. The CDR3 has 17 amino acids. The junction had 14 bases not matched to a gene; V was cut back by 4 bases and J by 4 bases. Germline lookup yields CDR1 SGHRS and CDR2 YFSETQ.

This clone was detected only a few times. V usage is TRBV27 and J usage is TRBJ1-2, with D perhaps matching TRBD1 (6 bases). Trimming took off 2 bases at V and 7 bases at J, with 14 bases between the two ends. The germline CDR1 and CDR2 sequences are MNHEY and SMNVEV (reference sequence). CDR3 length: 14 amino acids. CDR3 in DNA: TGTGCCAGCAGTTTAGGGGGGGCGTATGGTGGCTACACCTTC. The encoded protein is CASSLGGAYGGYTF.

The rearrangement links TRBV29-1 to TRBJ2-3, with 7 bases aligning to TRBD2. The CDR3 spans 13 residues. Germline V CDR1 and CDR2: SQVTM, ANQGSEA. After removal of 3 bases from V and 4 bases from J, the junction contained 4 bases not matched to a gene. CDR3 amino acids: CSVEGGGADTQYF. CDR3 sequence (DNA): TGCAGCGTTGAGGGCGGGGGAGCAGATACGCAGTATTTT.

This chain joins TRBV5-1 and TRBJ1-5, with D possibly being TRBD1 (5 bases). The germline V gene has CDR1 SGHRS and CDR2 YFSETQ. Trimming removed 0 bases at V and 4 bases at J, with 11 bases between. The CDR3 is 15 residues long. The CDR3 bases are TGCGCCAGCAGCTTGGCACCAGGGAGGAATCAGCCCCAGCATTTT. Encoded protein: CASSLAPGRNQPQHF.

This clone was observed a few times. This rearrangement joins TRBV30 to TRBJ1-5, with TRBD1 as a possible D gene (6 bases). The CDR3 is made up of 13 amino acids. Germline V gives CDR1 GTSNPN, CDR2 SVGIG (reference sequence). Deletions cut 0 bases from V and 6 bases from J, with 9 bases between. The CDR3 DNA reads TGTGCCTGGAGTGTACGAGGGGGTCAGCCCCAGCATTTT. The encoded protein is CAWSVRGGQPQHF. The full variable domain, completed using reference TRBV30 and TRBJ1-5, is SQTIHQWPATLVQPVGSPLSLECTVEGTSNPNLYWYRQAAGRGLQLLFYSVGIGQISSEVPQNLSASRPQDRQFILSSKKLLLSDSGFYLCAWSVRGGQPQHFGDGTRLSIL.

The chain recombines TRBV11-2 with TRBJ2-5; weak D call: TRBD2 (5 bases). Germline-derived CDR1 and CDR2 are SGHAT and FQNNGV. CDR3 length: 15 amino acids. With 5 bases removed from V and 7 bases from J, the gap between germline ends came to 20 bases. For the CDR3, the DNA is TGTGCCAGCAGCCCTCCCGGGGTAGCCGGCGGGACCCAGTACTTC. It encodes CASSPPGVAGGTQYF.

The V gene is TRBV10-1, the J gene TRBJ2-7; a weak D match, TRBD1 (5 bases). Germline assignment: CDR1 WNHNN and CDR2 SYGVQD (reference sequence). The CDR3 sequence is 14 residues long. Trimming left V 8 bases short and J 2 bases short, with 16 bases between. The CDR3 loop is CASLVQGEAYEQYV. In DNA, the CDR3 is TGCGCCAGCCTGGTGCAGGGCGAGGCCTACGAGCAGTACGTC.

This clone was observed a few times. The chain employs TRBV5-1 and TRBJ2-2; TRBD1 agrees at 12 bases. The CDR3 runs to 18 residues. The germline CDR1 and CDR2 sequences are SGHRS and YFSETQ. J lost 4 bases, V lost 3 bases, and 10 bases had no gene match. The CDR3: CASSYFPGQGAGTGELFF. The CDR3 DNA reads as TGCGCCAGCAGCTACTTTCCGGGACAGGGGGCGGGCACCGGGGAGCTGTTTTTT. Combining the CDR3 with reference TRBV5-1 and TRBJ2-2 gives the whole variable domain KAGVTQTPRYLIKTRGQQVTLSCSPISGHRSVSWYQQTPGQGLQFLFEYFSETQRNKGNFPGRFSGRQFSNSRSEMNVSTLELGDSALYLCASSYFPGQGAGTGELFFGEGSRLTVL.

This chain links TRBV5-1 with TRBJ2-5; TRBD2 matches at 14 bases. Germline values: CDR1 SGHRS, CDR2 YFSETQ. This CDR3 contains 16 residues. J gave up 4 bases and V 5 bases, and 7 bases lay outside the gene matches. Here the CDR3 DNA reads TGCGCCAGCAGTTCCCGGACTAGCGGGGGGACAGAGACCCAGTACTTC. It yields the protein CASSSRTSGGTETQYF.

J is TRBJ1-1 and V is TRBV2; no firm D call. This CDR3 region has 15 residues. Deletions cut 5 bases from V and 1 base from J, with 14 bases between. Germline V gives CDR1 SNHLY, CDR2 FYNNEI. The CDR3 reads CASSLLRQENTEAFF. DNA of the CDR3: TGTGCCAGCAGTCTCCTCCGCCAGGAGAACACTGAAGCTTTCTTT.

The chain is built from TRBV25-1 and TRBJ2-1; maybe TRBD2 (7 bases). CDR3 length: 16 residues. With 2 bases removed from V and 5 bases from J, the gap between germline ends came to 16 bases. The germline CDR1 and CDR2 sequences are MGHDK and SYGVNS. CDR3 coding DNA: TGTGCCAGCAGTGAAGGGGGGGCAGGGGTACACAATGAGCAGTTCTTC. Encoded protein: CASSEGGAGVHNEQFF.

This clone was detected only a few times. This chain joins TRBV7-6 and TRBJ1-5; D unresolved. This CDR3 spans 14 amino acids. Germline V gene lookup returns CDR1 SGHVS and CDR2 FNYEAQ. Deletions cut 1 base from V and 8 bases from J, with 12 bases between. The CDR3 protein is CASSLEADGEPQHF. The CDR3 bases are TGTGCCAGCAGCTTAGAGGCAGACGGGGAGCCCCAGCATTTT. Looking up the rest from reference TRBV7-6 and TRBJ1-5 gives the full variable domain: GAGVSQSPRYKVTKRGQDVALRCDPISGHVSLYWYRQALGQGPEFLTYFNYEAQQDKSGLPNDRFSAERPEGSISTLTIQRTEQRDSAMYRCASSLEADGEPQHFGDGTRLSIL.

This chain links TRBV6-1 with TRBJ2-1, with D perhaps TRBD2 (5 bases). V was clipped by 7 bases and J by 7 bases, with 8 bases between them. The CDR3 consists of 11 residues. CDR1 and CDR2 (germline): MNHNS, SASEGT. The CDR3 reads CASTLDNEQFF. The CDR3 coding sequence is TGTGCCAGCACACTAGATAATGAGCAGTTCTTC.

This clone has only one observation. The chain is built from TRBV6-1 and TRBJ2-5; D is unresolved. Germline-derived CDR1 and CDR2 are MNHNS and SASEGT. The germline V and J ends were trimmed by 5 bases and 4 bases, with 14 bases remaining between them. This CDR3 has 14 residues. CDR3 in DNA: TGTGCCAGCAGTAAAAGAGACTTTGGAGAGACCCAGTACTTC. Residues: CASSKRDFGETQYF.

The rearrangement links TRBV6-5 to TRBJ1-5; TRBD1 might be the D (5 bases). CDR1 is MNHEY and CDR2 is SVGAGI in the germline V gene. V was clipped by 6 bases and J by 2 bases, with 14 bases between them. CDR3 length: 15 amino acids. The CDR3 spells CASRRVLGGNQPQHF. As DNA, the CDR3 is TGTGCCAGCAGACGCGTTCTAGGGGGCAATCAGCCCCAGCATTTT.